This entry describes one T cell receptor beta chain. Participants reported their clinical history, and cohort assignment relied on those reports. Authors' data handling: For nucleated cells, counts were estimated from reference gene primer amplification. TCRdb's copy holds only in-frame clones and misses some; the assay was immunoSEQ multiplex PCR. That table furnishes V, J and clone size, whereas the DNA furnished D and trimming. The sample includes about 140,000 clones, approximately 84% of them seen just once. These data belong to a study of blood T cell repertoires in COVID-19. The overall study: The United States, Italy and Spain supplied acute and convalescent COVID-19 samples. The analysed material was cDNA or gDNA that came from T cells, B-cell-depleted T cells, or PBMCs.

V shed 3 bases and J 8 bases; nucleotides not matched to a gene: 7. The length of the CDR3 is 14 residues. Per germline, CDR1 SGDLS and CDR2 YYNGEE. V and J are TRBV9 and TRBJ2-4; 8 bases are shared with TRBD1. The sequence was obtained from a man aged 35 to 55 with acute COVID-19. The sample comprised PBMCs or T cells enriched from blood (not recorded which). This CDR3 reads CASSDTGQGYIQYF. CDR3 nucleotides: TGTGCCAGCAGCGATACCGGACAGGGCTACATTCAGTACTTC.